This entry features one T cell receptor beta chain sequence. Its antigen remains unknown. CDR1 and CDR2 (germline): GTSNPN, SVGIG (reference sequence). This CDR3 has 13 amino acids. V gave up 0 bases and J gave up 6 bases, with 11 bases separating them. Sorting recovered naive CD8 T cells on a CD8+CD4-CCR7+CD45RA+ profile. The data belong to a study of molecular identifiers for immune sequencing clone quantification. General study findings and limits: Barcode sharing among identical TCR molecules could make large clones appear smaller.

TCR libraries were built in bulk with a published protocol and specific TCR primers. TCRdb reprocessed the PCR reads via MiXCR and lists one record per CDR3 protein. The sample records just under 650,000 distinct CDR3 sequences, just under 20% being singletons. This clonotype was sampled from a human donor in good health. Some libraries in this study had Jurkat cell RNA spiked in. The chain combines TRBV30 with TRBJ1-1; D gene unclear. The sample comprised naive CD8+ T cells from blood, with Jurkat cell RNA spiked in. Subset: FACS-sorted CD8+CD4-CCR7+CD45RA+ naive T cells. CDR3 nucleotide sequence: TGTGCCTGGAGTGTGACGGGCTTCCCTGAAGCTTTCTTT. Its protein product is CAWSVTGFPEAFF.